Listed here is a single T cell receptor beta chain. Germline V gives CDR1 SGDLS, CDR2 YYNGEE. This CDR3 is 14 amino acids long. Trimming cost V 6 bases and J 5 bases; bases outside gene matches: 9. These data originate in a study of cytomegalovirus exposure and HLA in healthy donors. The PCR was carried out with 60 Vbeta primers and 13 Jbeta primers. Repertoires were generated with immunoSEQ multiplex PCR, while TCRdb's copy carries only in-frame clones and drops some. Counted here are around 200,000 clones, 79% occurring once; the ten biggest clones make up about 4.6%. The origin of this receptor is a woman in her twenties or thirties in good health and CMV-seropositive. Sequenced material: PBMCs. V usage is TRBV9 and J usage is TRBJ2-7; 9 bases line up with TRBD1. CDR3 residues: CASTRGTGRDEQYF. The CDR3 DNA reads as TGTGCCAGCACCCGGGGGACAGGGAGGGACGAGCAGTACTTC.